Described below is a single TCR beta chain sequence and its context. Its specificity is unknown. This sample was taken from a study of T cells expressing NK-cell markers. Study as a whole: Seven of the eight sequenced donors were classified as HCMV-seropositive, and one was classified as seronegative.

Study conclusions and caveats: Whether expanded NKG2C+ T cell clones were HCMV specific stayed uncertain. The share of CD8+ T cells held by dominant NKG2C+ clonotypes was about 1.0-7.5% in about six donors. Topping the CD3+CD56-NKG2C+ fraction as well were these clonotypes, in a handful of donors.

CDR3 length: 13 residues. In germline, CDR1 is DFQATT, CDR2 SNEGSKA (reference sequence). TCRdb re-called the 5' RACE reads; every CDR3 protein appears as one record, without DNA. There are about 260,000 distinct CDR3 sequences in the sample, with roughly 4.2% held by the top ten. This clonotype was sampled from a woman between 18 and 75 years old in good health. The V gene is TRBV20-1, the J gene TRBJ2-5; without DNA, the TCRdb call of TRBD2 cannot be checked. Material: blood T cells: a sorted CD56 or NKG2C T cell subset, CD4+ or CD8+ T cells, or bulk PBMC T cells (not recorded which). The CDR3 reads CSARRDLTETQYF.